These T cell receptor beta chains were read from a single sample in a study of T-cell reconstitution after alpha-beta-depleted transplantation in children. Each CDR3 protein gets one entry after TCRdb re-called the PCR reads with MiXCR. The sample shows some 500,000 distinct CDR3 sequences, roughly 33% of them seen only once. The specimen comprised PBMCs from the stem cell graft donor, sampled from the stem cell graft. The receptors stem from a human donor who donated a stem cell graft to a child with aplastic anemia. Both conserved end residues are part of each CDR3. Fields, in order: J gene, clone size, D gene, V gene, CDR3 DNA, CDR3 protein. D genes are given only for firm matches. Some rows have no size entry. The others give once, few or many, or a class for an expanded clone.

j_call: TRBJ2-3
clone_size: few
d_call: NA
v_call: TRBV5-1
cdr3_nt: TGCGCCAGCAGCTTCCGGGGCCGCAGCACAGATACGCAGTATTTT
cdr3_aa: CASSFRGRSTDTQYF

j_call: TRBJ2-5
clone_size: NA
d_call: TRBD1
v_call: TRBV27
cdr3_nt: TGTGCCAGCAGTTATGGGAGACAGGGGGCGGGAGAGACCCAGTACTTC
cdr3_aa: CASSYGRQGAGETQYF

j_call: TRBJ2-2
clone_size: NA
d_call: NA
v_call: TRBV12-3/TRBV12-4
cdr3_nt: TGTGCCAGCAGTCGACCCTACACCGGGGAGCTGTTTTTT
cdr3_aa: CASSRPYTGELFF

j_call: TRBJ1-1
clone_size: few
d_call: NA
v_call: TRBV5-1
cdr3_nt: TGCGCCAGCAGCTTGGCGTCTCAAGGGACTGAAGCTTTCTTT
cdr3_aa: CASSLASQGTEAFF

j_call: TRBJ2-3
clone_size: few
d_call: NA
v_call: TRBV29-1
cdr3_nt: TGCAGCGTTGACCGGACAACGTTGGATACGCAGTATTTT
cdr3_aa: CSVDRTTLDTQYF

j_call: TRBJ2-5
clone_size: few
d_call: NA
v_call: TRBV5-1
cdr3_nt: TGCGCCAGCAGCGCCGGGACGTCTGCAGAGACCCAGTACTTC
cdr3_aa: CASSAGTSAETQYF

j_call: TRBJ2-2
clone_size: NA
d_call: TRBD2
v_call: TRBV5-4
cdr3_nt: TGTGCCAGCAGCCCAGCCGGACTAGCGGGAGGCACCGGGGAGCTGTTTTTT
cdr3_aa: CASSPAGLAGGTGELFF

j_call: TRBJ2-2
clone_size: NA
d_call: NA
v_call: TRBV7-9
cdr3_nt: TGTGCCAGCAGCTTAATGAGGATCGGGGAGCTGTTTTTT
cdr3_aa: CASSLMRIGELFF

j_call: TRBJ2-1
clone_size: NA
d_call: TRBD1
v_call: TRBV25-1
cdr3_nt: TGTGCCAGCAGCTTCGGACAGGTGTTCAATGAGCAGTTCTTC
cdr3_aa: CASSFGQVFNEQFF

j_call: TRBJ2-5
clone_size: NA
d_call: TRBD2
v_call: TRBV10-3
cdr3_nt: TGTGCCACCATAGAAAGCGGGGACCCGGCTCAAGAGACCCAGTACTTC
cdr3_aa: CATIESGDPAQETQYF

j_call: TRBJ2-4
clone_size: few
d_call: NA
v_call: TRBV4-3
cdr3_nt: TGCGCCAGCAGCCAAGACCCCCCGGGCATTCAGTACTTC
cdr3_aa: CASSQDPPGIQYF

j_call: TRBJ1-5
clone_size: NA
d_call: NA
v_call: TRBV10-3
cdr3_nt: TGTGCCATCAGCAGCAGTAGCAATCAGCCCCAGCATTTT
cdr3_aa: CAISSSSNQPQHF

j_call: TRBJ2-6
clone_size: NA
d_call: NA
v_call: TRBV4-3
cdr3_nt: TGCGCCAGCAGCCAAGAAAGGGGAGCAGATTCTGGGGCCAACGTCCTGACTTTC
cdr3_aa: CASSQERGADSGANVLTF

j_call: TRBJ1-2
clone_size: NA
d_call: NA
v_call: TRBV30
cdr3_nt: TGTGCCTGGAGGCCCCCAATAGACTATGGCTACACCTTC
cdr3_aa: CAWRPPIDYGYTF

j_call: TRBJ1-1
clone_size: few
d_call: NA
v_call: TRBV27
cdr3_nt: TGTGCCAGCAGTTTTGCCCCCTTCAGGGGCCCTGAAGCTTTCTTT
cdr3_aa: CASSFAPFRGPEAFF

j_call: TRBJ2-5
clone_size: few
d_call: NA
v_call: TRBV20-1
cdr3_nt: TGCAGTGCTAGAGACCAAGAGACCCAGTACTTC
cdr3_aa: CSARDQETQYF

j_call: TRBJ1-1
clone_size: NA
d_call: TRBD1
v_call: TRBV30
cdr3_nt: TGTGCCTCGGGACAGGGGGCTCCTGAAGCTTTCTTT
cdr3_aa: CASGQGAPEAFF

j_call: TRBJ1-1
clone_size: NA
d_call: NA
v_call: TRBV20-1
cdr3_nt: TGCAGTGCAACGACAGGACTGAACACTGAAGCTTTCTTT
cdr3_aa: CSATTGLNTEAFF

j_call: TRBJ2-1
clone_size: few
d_call: TRBD2
v_call: TRBV6-5
cdr3_nt: TGTGCCAGCAGTTACTCCCAGACTAGCTCCAATGAGCAGTTCTTC
cdr3_aa: CASSYSQTSSNEQFF

j_call: TRBJ2-7
clone_size: NA
d_call: TRBD2
v_call: TRBV27
cdr3_nt: TGTGCCAGCAGTTCCTTGGGACTAGCTTCTTCCTACGAGCAGTACTTC
cdr3_aa: CASSSLGLASSYEQYF